This is a list of T cell receptor beta chains from one sample in a study of tissue T cells after allogeneic stem cell transplantation. Clones were read by immunoSEQ multiplex PCR, and TCRdb kept only the in-frame ones, dropping some. The table includes 9,400 or so clones, approximately 64% detected once. The specimen was tissue from the ileum, collected at autopsy. The receptors come from a woman aged 18-49 years with breast cancer. CDR3s include the opening cysteine and the closing phenylalanine or tryptophan. Each record gives: clone size, D gene, J gene, V gene, CDR3 DNA, CDR3 protein. A D gene is named only where the DNA matches it firmly. Expanded clones get a size class; other rows say once, few or many, or leave the size out.

size: NA
D: NA
J: TRBJ2-2
V: TRBV7-2
DNA: TGTGCCAGCAGCCCCCAGCTTCACACCGGGGAGCTGTTTTTT
CDR3: CASSPQLHTGELFF

size: NA
D: NA
J: TRBJ2-2
V: TRBV2
DNA: TGTGCCAGCAGTGATAGTGGGTTGGGGCTGTTTTTT
CDR3: CASSDSGLGLFF

size: NA
D: NA
J: TRBJ1-5
V: TRBV28
DNA: TGTGCCAGCAGTTTTACAGGGACAAGCAATCAGCCCCAGCATTTT
CDR3: CASSFTGTSNQPQHF

size: NA
D: NA
J: TRBJ1-2
V: TRBV7-4
DNA: TGTGCCAGCAGCTTTATCGACAGGAAGGGAGACTATGGCTACACCTTC
CDR3: CASSFIDRKGDYGYTF

size: NA
D: NA
J: TRBJ2-5
V: TRBV7-2
DNA: TGTGCCAGCAGCTTAGTAGGGTCGGAGACCCAGTACTTC
CDR3: CASSLVGSETQYF

size: NA
D: NA
J: TRBJ2-1
V: TRBV19
DNA: TGTGCCAGTTCGAACGGGAGACTCTACAATGAGCAGTTCTTC
CDR3: CASSNGRLYNEQFF

size: NA
D: TRBD2
J: TRBJ2-3
V: TRBV19
DNA: TGTGCCAGTTCAGCGGGAGGGCCAGATACGCAGTATTTT
CDR3: CASSAGGPDTQYF

size: NA
D: NA
J: TRBJ1-5
V: TRBV6-6
DNA: TGTGCCAGCAGGTATGGGGGACAGCCCCAGCATTTT
CDR3: CASRYGGQPQHF

size: NA
D: NA
J: TRBJ1-1
V: TRBV5-4
DNA: TGTGCCAGCAGGCCGTCGTATAACACTGAAGCTTTCTTT
CDR3: CASRPSYNTEAFF

size: NA
D: NA
J: TRBJ2-5
V: TRBV7-2
DNA: TGTGCCAGCAGCTTAGCTAGATCAGAGACCCAGTACTTC
CDR3: CASSLARSETQYF

size: NA
D: NA
J: TRBJ2-7
V: TRBV18
DNA: TGTGCCAGCTCACCTCCTTCGAGGTCATACGAGCAGTACTTC
CDR3: CASSPPSRSYEQYF

size: medium-sized
D: NA
J: TRBJ2-6
V: TRBV5-6
DNA: TGTGCCAGCAGCTTGTACCCCGTAGAACCTGGGGCCAACGTCCTGACTTTC
CDR3: CASSLYPVEPGANVLTF

size: NA
D: NA
J: TRBJ1-1
V: TRBV5-1
DNA: TGCGCCAGCAGCTATAGGACAGCTCTGAACACTGAAGCTTTCTTT
CDR3: CASSYRTALNTEAFF

size: NA
D: NA
J: TRBJ1-5
V: TRBV7-2
DNA: TGTGCCAGCAGCTCCAGGACAGTCCCACTTTATAGCAATCAGCCCCAGCATTTT
CDR3: CASSSRTVPLYSNQPQHF

size: few
D: TRBD1
J: TRBJ1-1
V: TRBV5-1
DNA: TGCGCCAGCAGCGGACAGGGCGGTGGCACTGAAGCTTTCTTT
CDR3: CASSGQGGGTEAFF

size: NA
D: NA
J: TRBJ1-5
V: TRBV4-3
DNA: TGCGCCAGCAGCCACGGCGCCGGAAATCAGCCCCAGCATTTT
CDR3: CASSHGAGNQPQHF

size: NA
D: NA
J: TRBJ2-3
V: TRBV5-1
DNA: TGCGCCAGCAGATCGCGGTACACAGATACGCAGTATTTT
CDR3: CASRSRYTDTQYF

size: NA
D: TRBD1
J: TRBJ1-6
V: TRBV6-6
DNA: TGTGCCAGCAGTAGATTCGGGACAGGGATCGAACGCTATAATTCACCCCTCCACTTT
CDR3: CASSRFGTGIERYNSPLHF

size: NA
D: NA
J: TRBJ2-3
V: TRBV4-3
DNA: TGCGCCAGCAGCCAAGCGTCCAGCGGGAGCACAGATACGCAGTATTTT
CDR3: CASSQASSGSTDTQYF

size: NA
D: NA
J: TRBJ1-1
V: TRBV27
DNA: TGTGCCAGCAGTTTATTCGGGTCTGCATTTCGGCTAAACACTGAAGCTTTCTTT
CDR3: CASSLFGSAFRLNTEAFF

size: NA
D: NA
J: TRBJ2-7
V: TRBV7-2
DNA: TGTGCCAGCAGCTTAGATTCTCAGGGGATCTACGAGCAGTACTTC
CDR3: CASSLDSQGIYEQYF

size: NA
D: TRBD2
J: TRBJ2-5
V: TRBV11-1
DNA: TGTGCCAGCAGCTTCATGGGGGGGAGAGAGACCCAGTACTTC
CDR3: CASSFMGGRETQYF

size: NA
D: NA
J: TRBJ1-4
V: TRBV23-1
DNA: TGCGCCAGCAGTCAATCAAGGGGGACTAATGAAAAACTGTTTTTT
CDR3: CASSQSRGTNEKLFF

size: few
D: NA
J: TRBJ2-3
V: TRBV5-1
DNA: TGCGCCAGCAGCTTGGAGCCACTTAGCACAGATACGCAGTATTTT
CDR3: CASSLEPLSTDTQYF

size: once
D: NA
J: TRBJ2-5
V: TRBV6-1
DNA: TGTGCCAGCAGTGAACTCGGGCTGCAAGAGACCCAGTACTTC
CDR3: CASSELGLQETQYF

size: NA
D: NA
J: TRBJ2-3
V: TRBV7-7
DNA: TGTGCTAGCAGCTTAGCGTTGGGAGATACGCAGTATTTT
CDR3: CASSLALGDTQYF

size: NA
D: NA
J: TRBJ1-3
V: TRBV4-3
DNA: TGCGCCAGCAGCCAAGATAGGCTCTCCGGCTCTGGAAACACCATATATTTT
CDR3: CASSQDRLSGSGNTIYF